This is a list of T cell receptor beta chains from one sample in a study of T cells in Graves' hyperthyroidism and ophthalmopathy. MiXCR, run by TCRdb on the multiplex PCR reads, gives a single entry per CDR3 protein. Among about 380,000 distinct CDR3 sequences listed, approximately 13% were seen once. Sample: blood. Receptors originate from a woman aged 55 to 70 with Graves' hyperthyroidism. CDR3s include the opening cysteine and the closing phenylalanine or tryptophan. The D gene is left open where the match is weak. Clone size is stated in some rows and not others, as once, few, many or a class when expanded.

>TRBV10-3|few|TRBD2|TRBJ2-1
TGTGCCATCAGTGCGGGGGGGACTAGCGGGAAGAGCTCCTACAATGAGCAGTTCTTC
CAISAGGTSGKSSYNEQFF
>TRBV20-1|few|NA|TRBJ2-1
TGCAGTGCTAGAGTAGGGGGGGGCGATGAGCAGTTCTTC
CSARVGGGDEQFF
>TRBV7-6|few|NA|TRBJ2-2
TGTGCCAGCAGCTTAAAGGGGGGCCGGCAGGGTGGTCGGCGGGGGAAGAACACCGGGGAGCTGTTTTTT
CASSLKGGRQGGRRGKNTGELFF
>TRBV9|once|NA|TRBJ1-2
TGTGCCAGCAGCGTAGGATCGTCCTATGGCTACACCTTC
CASSVGSSYGYTF
>TRBV20-1|many|NA|TRBJ2-6
TGCAGTGCTAGGGGGATGGGATTTTCTGGGGCCAACGTCCTGACTTTC
CSARGMGFSGANVLTF
>TRBV11-2|many|NA|TRBJ2-3
TGTGCCAGCAGCTTACCCGCTGGGACAGATACGCAGTATTTT
CASSLPAGTDTQYF
>TRBV6-1|few|TRBD1|TRBJ2-2
TGTGCCAGCAGGCCGGGACAGGGCTCTTCCGGGGAGCTGTTTTTT
CASRPGQGSSGELFF
>TRBV18|NA|NA|TRBJ1-6
TGTGCCAGCTCACCACCGGACGGTGGGACAAATTCACCCCTCCACTTT
CASSPPDGGTNSPLHF
>TRBV7-2|NA|TRBD2|TRBJ2-2
TGTGCCAGCAGCTTAGCGCCGGCGGGAGTGCGGAACGGGGAGCTGTTTTTT
CASSLAPAGVRNGELFF
>TRBV6-1|NA|NA|TRBJ2-1
TGTGCCAGCAGTGAAGCGACGGCGGACAGTGCCTACAATGAGCAGTTCTTC
CASSEATADSAYNEQFF
>TRBV10-3|NA|TRBD2|TRBJ2-3
TGTGCCATCAGTTCTAGGACTAGCGGGAGCACAGATACGCAGTATTTT
CAISSRTSGSTDTQYF
>TRBV7-9|many|TRBD2|TRBJ2-1
TGTGCCAGCAGCTCGACTCTAACTAGCGGGAGGGGAGAGCAGTTCTTC
CASSSTLTSGRGEQFF
>TRBV3-1|many|NA|TRBJ1-3
TGTGCCAGCGGCTCACGAGGAAACACCATATATTTT
CASGSRGNTIYF
>TRBV12-3/TRBV12-4|many|NA|TRBJ2-7
TGTGCCAGCAGCCGACGGCGCGAGCCCCTGGGTGGCGAGCAGTACTTC
CASSRRREPLGGEQYF
>TRBV11-1|NA|NA|TRBJ2-1
TGTGCCAGCAGCCCAACCCGGGTCGGCAATGAGCAGTTCTTC
CASSPTRVGNEQFF
>TRBV6-1|few|TRBD1|TRBJ2-1
TGTGCCAGCAGAGAGACCAGGGGGCTGGATGAGCAGTTCTTC
CASRETRGLDEQFF
>TRBV12-3/TRBV12-4|many|NA|TRBJ1-1
TGTGCCAGCAGTTTTCGTTCGAACACTGAAGCTTTCTTT
CASSFRSNTEAFF
>TRBV12-3/TRBV12-4|NA|NA|TRBJ2-2
TGTGCCAGCAGTTTAGGACTCCGGGAGCTGTTTTTT
CASSLGLRELFF
>TRBV20-1|many|NA|TRBJ2-7
TGCAGTGCCGGGAGAACCGTCTACGAGCAGTACTTC
CSAGRTVYEQYF
>TRBV11-3|few|TRBD1|TRBJ1-6
TGTGCCAGCAGCTTAGTTACAGGGGCGCCCCTCCACTTT
CASSLVTGAPLHF
>TRBV19|NA|NA|TRBJ1-5
TGTGCCAGTAGTATTTGGGACGGGGGATATCAGCCCCAGCATTTT
CASSIWDGGYQPQHF
>TRBV7-9|NA|TRBD1|TRBJ1-2
TGTGCCAGCAGCCCTCAAAAAGGACAGGAACTCTATGGCTACACCTTC
CASSPQKGQELYGYTF
>TRBV3-1|many|TRBD1|TRBJ2-7
TGTGCCAGCACCCAGGGGGCGAGCTACGAGCAGTACTTC
CASTQGASYEQYF
>TRBV2|many|NA|TRBJ1-4
TGTGCCAGCAGTGCAGGGGCAGGCGAAAAACTGTTTTTT
CASSAGAGEKLFF
>TRBV6-5|many|NA|TRBJ2-2
TGTGCCAGCAGTTACGCCTCAGGGGCGGTCGGGGAGCTGTTTTTT
CASSYASGAVGELFF
>TRBV12-3/TRBV12-4|few|NA|TRBJ2-1
TGTGCCAGCAGTCGTAGGACGGGATACAATGAGCAGTTCTTC
CASSRRTGYNEQFF
>TRBV27|few|TRBD1|TRBJ2-7
TGTGCCAGCAGTTCAACCAGACAGGGATTCTACGAGCAGTACTTC
CASSSTRQGFYEQYF
>TRBV10-2|many|NA|TRBJ2-7
TGCGCCAGCAGTGAGGAGCCACCTTGTCGGTACTCCTACGAGCAGTACTTC
CASSEEPPCRYSYEQYF
>TRBV29-1|many|NA|TRBJ2-7
TGCAGCGTTGAAGGGGAAACAACCGCCTACGAGCAGTACTTC
CSVEGETTAYEQYF
>TRBV27|few|TRBD1|TRBJ1-2
TGTGCCAGCAGTTCGGGACAGGGGGCGACGATACGCGGCTACACCTTC
CASSSGQGATIRGYTF
>TRBV5-8|few|NA|TRBJ2-7
TGTGCCAGCAGCGGAGGGACCGACCAAACCTACGAGCAGTACTTC
CASSGGTDQTYEQYF
>TRBV3-1|many|TRBD1|TRBJ2-5
TGTGCCAGCAGCCAGACTACAGGGGGCGGTGAGACCCAGTACTTC
CASSQTTGGGETQYF
>TRBV20-1|many|TRBD2|TRBJ2-1
TGCAGTGCTAGACGACTAGCGGGAACTAACAATGAGCAGTTCTTC
CSARRLAGTNNEQFF
>TRBV18|NA|NA|TRBJ1-4
TGTGCCAGCTCAGTTGGGACTAATGAAAAACTGTTTTTT
CASSVGTNEKLFF
>TRBV6-6|few|NA|TRBJ2-5
TGTGCCAGCAGTTACAGTTCGCGCAGGGCCAACCAAGAGACCCAGTACTTC
CASSYSSRRANQETQYF
>TRBV25-1|NA|TRBD2|TRBJ2-3
TGTGCCAGCAGTGAATTTGGCGGGAGGGATACGCAGTATTTT
CASSEFGGRDTQYF
>TRBV7-2|many|TRBD2|TRBJ2-3
TGTGCCAGCAGCTCGAGACTAGCGGGAGCATCAGCAGATACGCAGTATTTT
CASSSRLAGASADTQYF